These T cell receptor beta chains were read from a single sample in a study of blood T cells in healthy people across ages. TCRdb recomputed calls from the 5' RACE reads with MiXCR, one row per CDR3 protein. The sample comprises more than 800,000 distinct CDR3 sequences, less than 50% of which are singletons, and under 20% rests with the top ten. The sequencing input was blood. These TCRs come from a woman aged 55-75 years in good health. Both conserved end residues are part of each CDR3. Fields, in order: clone size, J gene, D gene, V gene, CDR3 protein, CDR3 DNA. The D gene is left open where the match is weak. The listing skips clone size in some rows; elsewhere it reads once, few, many or a size class.

clone_size: many
j_call: TRBJ2-1
d_call: TRBD2
v_call: TRBV7-3
cdr3_aa: CASSSGTSGPFF
cdr3_nt: TGTGCCAGCAGCTCCGGGACTAGCGGGCCGTTCTTC

clone_size: .
j_call: TRBJ2-7
d_call: .
v_call: TRBV28
cdr3_aa: CASSLPGGTDSYEQYF
cdr3_nt: TGTGCCAGCAGTTTACCTGGAGGGACAGACTCCTACGAGCAGTACTTC

clone_size: .
j_call: TRBJ2-3
d_call: .
v_call: TRBV18
cdr3_aa: CASSPTRLGTDTQYF
cdr3_nt: TGTGCCAGCTCACCGACTCGCTTAGGCACAGATACGCAGTATTTT

clone_size: .
j_call: TRBJ2-3
d_call: .
v_call: TRBV4-2
cdr3_aa: CASSQVAPRTQYF
cdr3_nt: TGTGCCAGCAGCCAAGTAGCTCCGAGGACGCAGTATTTT

clone_size: .
j_call: TRBJ2-5
d_call: .
v_call: TRBV6-1
cdr3_aa: CASSEGVRETQYF
cdr3_nt: TGTGCCAGCAGTGAAGGGGTCAGGGAGACCCAGTACTTC

clone_size: .
j_call: TRBJ1-2
d_call: TRBD1
v_call: TRBV13
cdr3_aa: CASNLGTGGDHGYTF
cdr3_nt: TGTGCCAGCAACTTAGGCACAGGGGGCGACCATGGCTACACCTTC

clone_size: .
j_call: TRBJ2-1
d_call: .
v_call: TRBV2
cdr3_aa: CASSAGAGGRNEQFF
cdr3_nt: TGTGCCAGCAGTGCGGGGGCAGGAGGGCGCAATGAGCAGTTCTTC

clone_size: .
j_call: TRBJ2-5
d_call: .
v_call: TRBV27
cdr3_aa: CASSLLQRGVGQETQYF
cdr3_nt: TGTGCCAGCAGTTTATTGCAAAGGGGGGTAGGACAAGAGACCCAGTACTTC

clone_size: .
j_call: TRBJ2-4
d_call: TRBD1
v_call: TRBV7-2
cdr3_aa: CAGSLDRDSNIQYF
cdr3_nt: TGTGCCGGCAGCTTAGACCGGGACAGTAACATTCAGTACTTC

clone_size: once
j_call: TRBJ2-3
d_call: TRBD2
v_call: TRBV5-1
cdr3_aa: CASRPGLAGLRRSDTQYF
cdr3_nt: TGCGCCAGCAGACCGGGACTAGCGGGACTCAGAAGGTCAGATACGCAGTATTTT